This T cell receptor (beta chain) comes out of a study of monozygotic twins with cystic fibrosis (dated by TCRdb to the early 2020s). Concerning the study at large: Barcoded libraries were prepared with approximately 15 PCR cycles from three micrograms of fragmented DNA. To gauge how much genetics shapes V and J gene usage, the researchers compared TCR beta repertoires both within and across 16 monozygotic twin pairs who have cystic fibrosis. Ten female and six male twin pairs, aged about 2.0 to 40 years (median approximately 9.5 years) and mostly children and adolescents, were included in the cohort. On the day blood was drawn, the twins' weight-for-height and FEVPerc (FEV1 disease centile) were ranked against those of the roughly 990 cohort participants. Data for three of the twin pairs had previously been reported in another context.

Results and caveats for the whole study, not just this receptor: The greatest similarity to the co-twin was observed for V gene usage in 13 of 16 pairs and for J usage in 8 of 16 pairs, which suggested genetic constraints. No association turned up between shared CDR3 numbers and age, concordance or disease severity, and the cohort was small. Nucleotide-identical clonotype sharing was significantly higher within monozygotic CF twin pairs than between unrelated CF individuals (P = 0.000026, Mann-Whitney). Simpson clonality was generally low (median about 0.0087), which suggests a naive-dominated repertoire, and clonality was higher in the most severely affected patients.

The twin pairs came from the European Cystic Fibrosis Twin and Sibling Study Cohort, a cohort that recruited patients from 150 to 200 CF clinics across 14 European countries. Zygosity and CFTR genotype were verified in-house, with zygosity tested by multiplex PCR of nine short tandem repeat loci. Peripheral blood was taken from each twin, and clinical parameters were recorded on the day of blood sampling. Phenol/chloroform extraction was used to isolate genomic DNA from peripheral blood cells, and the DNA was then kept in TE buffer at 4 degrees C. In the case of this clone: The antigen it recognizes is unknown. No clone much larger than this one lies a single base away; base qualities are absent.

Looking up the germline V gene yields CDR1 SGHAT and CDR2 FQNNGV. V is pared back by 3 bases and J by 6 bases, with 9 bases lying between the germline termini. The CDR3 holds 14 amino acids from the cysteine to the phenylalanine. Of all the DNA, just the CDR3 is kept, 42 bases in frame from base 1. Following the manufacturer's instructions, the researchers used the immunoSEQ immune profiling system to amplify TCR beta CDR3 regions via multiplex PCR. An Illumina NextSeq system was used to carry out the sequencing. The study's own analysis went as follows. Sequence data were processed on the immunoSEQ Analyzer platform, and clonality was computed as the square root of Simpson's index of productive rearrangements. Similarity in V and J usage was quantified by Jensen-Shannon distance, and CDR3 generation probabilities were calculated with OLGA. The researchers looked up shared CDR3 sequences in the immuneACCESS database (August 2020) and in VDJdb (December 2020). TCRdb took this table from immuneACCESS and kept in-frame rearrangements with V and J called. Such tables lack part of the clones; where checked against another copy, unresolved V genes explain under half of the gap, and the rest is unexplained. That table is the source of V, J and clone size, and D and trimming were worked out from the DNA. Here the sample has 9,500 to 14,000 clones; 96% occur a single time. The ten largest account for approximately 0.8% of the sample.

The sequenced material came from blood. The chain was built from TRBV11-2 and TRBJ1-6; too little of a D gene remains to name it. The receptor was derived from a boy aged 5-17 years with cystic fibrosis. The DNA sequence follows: TGTGCCAGCAGCTTTAGACATCTTAATTCACCCCTCCACTTT. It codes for CASSFRHLNSPLHF.